This T cell receptor beta chain appears in the sequencing data of a study of OX40 agonist ivuxolimab in advanced cancers. At the level of the study: Partial responses were seen in three patients, one with hepatocellular carcinoma and two with cutaneous melanoma. Points from the study as a whole: What antigens the expanded peripheral T cells recognized was never established. The 0.1-3.0 mg/kg partial responders had among the lowest clonal expansion. At 0.1 to 3.0 mg/kg and by week 6, clonal expansion occurred in CD4+ and CD8+ blood T cells.

The assay was immunoSEQ multiplex PCR, and TCRdb's table has in-frame clones only and misses some. The table has some 80,000 clones, approximately 84% seen once. CDR1 SQVTM and CDR2 ANQGSEA come from the germline V gene. V lost 8 bases, J lost 8 bases, and 15 bases lay in between. The CDR3 spans 11 residues. Note on this clone: The antigen is not known.

The V gene is TRBV29-1, the J gene TRBJ1-2; D may be TRBD1 (5 bases). Sequenced material: CD4+ or CD8+ T cells sorted from blood, taken in a trial of the OX40 agonist ivuxolimab. The receptor was isolated from an adult with an advanced solid tumor such as melanoma, head and neck, liver or kidney cancer. The CDR3 DNA reads as TGCAGCTTCCAGGGCCTCGAGGGCTACACCTTC. It encodes CSFQGLEGYTF. The variable domain in full, completed from reference TRBV29-1 and TRBJ1-2, reads SAVISQKPSRDICQRGTSLTIQCQVDSQVTMMFWYRQQPGQSLTLIATANQGSEATYESGFVIDKFPISRPNLTFSTLTVSNMSPEDSSIYLCSFQGLEGYTFGSGTRLTVV.